One and the same sample provided the 26 T cell receptor beta chains below, sequenced in a study of T cell responses to AZD1222 COVID-19 vaccine. Using immunoSEQ multiplex PCR, the repertoire was profiled, and TCRdb retains in-frame clones only, with some absent. Among 110,000 to 150,000 clones listed, 70% to 90% were seen once. The sequences come from peripheral blood, collected on day 0 of AZD1222 vaccination. These receptors all come from an adult in good health.

The V gene is TRBV7-9, the J gene TRBJ2-7, with 9 positions matching TRBD1. CDR3 length: 14 amino acids. Trimming took 5 bases from V and 5 from J; bases not matched to a gene: 7. The germline gives CDR1 SEHNR, CDR2 FQNEAQ (reference sequence). For the CDR3, the DNA is TGTGCCAGCAGCCCCCGGGACAGGGACCACGAGCAGTACTTC. As protein: CASSPRDRDHEQYF.

This clone appeared a few times. The V and J genes are TRBV27 and TRBJ1-2; maybe TRBD1 (5 bases). This CDR3 is built from 14 residues. With 6 bases removed from V and 2 bases from J, the gap between germline ends came to 13 bases. Germline V CDR1 and CDR2: MNHEY, SMNVEV (reference sequence). The CDR3, as DNA: TGTGCCAGCAGCCCCTTGGACATGAACTATGGCTACACCTTC. As protein: CASSPLDMNYGYTF.

The gene calls are TRBV10-3 and TRBJ1-2, with D possibly TRBD1 on 6 matching bases. CDR3 size: 14 residues. V gave up 6 bases and J gave up 8 bases, with 19 bases separating them. Germline assignment: CDR1 ENHRY and CDR2 SYGVKD. The CDR3 loop is CAISGGQSSVGYTF. The CDR3 DNA reads TGTGCCATCAGCGGCGGACAGTCGAGTGTGGGCTACACCTTC.

The chain joins TRBV7-8 to TRBJ1-5; 8 bases fit TRBD1. The CDR3 runs 16 residues. V lost 5 bases to trimming and J lost 5 bases; unmatched junction nucleotides: 11. Germline V gives CDR1 SGHVS, CDR2 FQNEAQ. CDR3 nucleotides: TGTGCCAGCAGCGCATACAGGACAGGGACCCATCAGCCCCAGCATTTT. It is translated as CASSAYRTGTHQPQHF.

The chain recombines TRBV15 with TRBJ1-5; D may be TRBD1 (6 bases). The length of the CDR3 is 14 residues. V lost 1 base and J lost 4, with 8 bases in between. Germline lookup yields CDR1 LNHNV and CDR2 YYDKDF (reference sequence). CDR3 nucleotides: TGTGCCACCAGCAGAGGGGGGCCTAATCAGCCCCAGCATTTT. The encoded protein is CATSRGGPNQPQHF.

V is TRBV16 and J is TRBJ2-3; TRBD1 matches at 9 bases. This CDR3 has 16 residues. CDR1 is KGHSY and CDR2 is FQNENV in the germline V gene. V lost 4 bases and J lost 2; bases outside the gene matches: 7. CDR3 region: CASSPPGQGPTDTQYF. DNA for the CDR3: TGTGCCAGCAGCCCTCCGGGACAGGGTCCCACAGATACGCAGTATTTT.

This CDR3 is CASSQLEEGYEQYF. CDR3 nucleotide sequence: TGTGCCAGCAGCCAACTTGAGGAGGGTTACGAGCAGTACTTC. The chain uses TRBV3-1 (or the pseudogene TRBV3-2) and TRBJ2-7; the D gene is possibly TRBD2 (6 bases). The CDR3 runs 14 residues. Germline CDR1 reads LGHDT; CDR2 reads YNNKEL (reference sequence). Trimming stripped 2 bases from V and 4 bases from J, with 12 bases between.

V and J are TRBV5-1 and TRBJ1-1; D call uncertain. Germline-derived CDR1 and CDR2 are SGHRS and YFSETQ. The CDR3 is 15 residues long. Trimming removed 2 bases at V and 0 bases at J, with 11 bases between. The CDR3 sequence: CASSLSPQLNTEAFF. For the CDR3, the DNA is TGCGCCAGCAGCTTAAGCCCCCAGTTGAACACTGAAGCTTTCTTT.

The chain joins TRBV29-1 to TRBJ2-7; TRBD1 is a possible D gene (6 bases). Germline lookup yields CDR1 SQVTM and CDR2 ANQGSEA. The V end lost 0 bases, the J end lost 2 bases, and 14 bases lay between the germline ends. CDR3 size: 15 residues. DNA for the CDR3: TGCAGCGTTGAAGACAGGGGCGACTACGCCTACGAGCAGTACTTC. This sequence encodes CSVEDRGDYAYEQYF.

The chain recombines TRBV15 with TRBJ2-2; D remains ambiguous. Germline V lookup: CDR1 LNHNV, CDR2 YYDKDF (reference sequence). Trimming shortened V by 6 bases and J by 7 bases, and 9 bases separated the two germline ends. This CDR3 contains 12 residues. DNA for the CDR3: TGTGCCACCAGAGAGACTGGCGGGGAGCTGTTTTTT. This sequence encodes CATRETGGELFF.

The rearrangement uses TRBV12-3 or TRBV12-4 and TRBJ1-1; D is possibly TRBD1 (5 bases). V lost 7 bases, J lost 5 bases, and 14 bases lay in between. This CDR3 spans 13 amino acids. For the CDR3, the DNA is TGTGCCAGCACCACCGGGGGGTTTACTGAAGCTTTCTTT. This sequence encodes CASTTGGFTEAFF.

The chain couples TRBV19 to TRBJ2-2; perhaps TRBD2 as D (7 bases). CDR1 and CDR2 (germline): LNHDA, SQIVND (reference sequence). The CDR3 has 19 residues. Trimming removed 6 bases from V and 7 bases from J, with 30 bases in between. The CDR3 is CASRSLGGAPHYRVGELFF. DNA of the CDR3: TGTGCCAGTAGATCCTTGGGGGGGGCGCCCCACTATCGAGTCGGGGAGCTGTTTTTT.

The chain joins TRBV18 to TRBJ1-2; D perhaps matches TRBD1 (5 bases). Germline V gene data show CDR1 as KGHSH and CDR2 as LQKENI. The CDR3 spans 15 residues. V lost 6 bases to trimming and J lost 7 bases, with 21 bases between them. CDR3 in amino acids: CASSAGRDAQSGYTF. In DNA form, the CDR3 reads TGTGCCAGCTCGGCCGGAAGGGACGCCCAAAGTGGCTACACCTTC.

The chain employs TRBV2 and TRBJ2-1; TRBD2 matches 10 bases. The germline V gene has CDR1 SNHLY and CDR2 FYNNEI. V lost 7 bases, J lost 8 bases, and 11 bases stayed unmatched. CDR3 length: 15 residues. The CDR3 here is CASNPSGRAGDEQFF. In nucleotides, the CDR3 is TGTGCCAGCAACCCGAGCGGGAGGGCCGGGGATGAGCAGTTCTTC.

The CDR3 sequence: CASSDPGLAGANEQFF. CDR3 bases: TGTGCCAGCAGTGACCCCGGACTAGCGGGAGCAAATGAGCAGTTCTTC. V usage is TRBV2 and J usage is TRBJ2-1; 13 bases fit TRBD2. This CDR3 has 16 residues. After removal of 3 bases from V and 7 bases from J, the junction contained 6 bases not matched to a gene. Germline lookup yields CDR1 SNHLY and CDR2 FYNNEI. Filled out from reference TRBV2 and TRBJ2-1, the complete variable domain reads EPEVTQTPSHQVTQMGQEVILRCVPISNHLYFYWYRQILGQKVEFLVSFYNNEISEKSEIFDDQFSVERPDGSNFTLKIRSTKLEDSAMYFCASSDPGLAGANEQFFGPGTRLTVL.

The chain links TRBV6-5 to TRBJ2-7; 12 nucleotides agree with TRBD2. The junction had 7 bases not matched to a gene; V was cut back by 6 bases and J by 4 bases. CDR1 and CDR2 (germline): MNHEY, SVGAGI. This CDR3 contains 15 residues. In nucleotides, the CDR3 is TGTGCCAGCAGGGCTAGCGGGAGGGCCTTTTACGAGCAGTACTTC. Translating it yields CASRASGRAFYEQYF.

This rearrangement joins TRBV12-3 or TRBV12-4 to TRBJ2-1; tentative D call: TRBD1 (6 bases). Trimming left V 6 bases short and J 8 bases short, with 14 bases between. The CDR3 length is 13 residues. The DNA for the CDR3 is TGTGCCAGCAGCCTGGGACATAGGGATGAGCAGTTCTTC. Amino acid sequence: CASSLGHRDEQFF.

The chain links TRBV7-2 to TRBJ1-1; the D is unclear. The germline CDR1 and CDR2 sequences are SGHTA and FQGNSA. The CDR3 sequence is 14 residues long. V gave up 7 bases and J gave up 2 bases, with 14 bases separating them. The DNA for the CDR3 is TGTGCCAGCAAAAAGAGCCTGATTAACACTGAAGCTTTCTTT. This codes for CASKKSLINTEAFF.

Only a few counts were recorded for this clone. The chain uses TRBV5-8 and TRBJ1-4; 7 positions agree with TRBD1. The trim removed 4 bases at V and 7 bases at J, leaving 4 bases unmatched. CDR3 length: 13 amino acids. Germline lookup yields CDR1 SGHTS and CDR2 YDEGEE. CDR3 residues: CASSLGTAEKLFF. The CDR3, as DNA: TGTGCCAGCAGCCTAGGGACAGCTGAAAAACTGTTTTTT.

The gene calls are TRBV7-6 and TRBJ1-4, with D perhaps matching TRBD1 (5 bases). V lost 1 base, J lost 10 bases, and 19 bases lay in between. Germline V gene data show CDR1 as SGHVS and CDR2 as FNYEAQ. The CDR3 length is 16 residues. CDR3 DNA sequence: TGTGCCAGCAGCTTAGGAGGGGTAGGCGGGGCAGGAAAACTGTTTTTT. Translating it yields CASSLGGVGGAGKLFF.

V is TRBV18 and J is TRBJ1-1, with D possibly being TRBD1 (5 bases). Trimming pared 6 bases from V and 4 bases from J, leaving 18 bases between. The CDR3 is 15 amino acids. The germline V gene encodes CDR1 KGHSH and CDR2 LQKENI. The DNA for the CDR3 is TGTGCCAGCTCTCCTCAAGTGGGGCGAAGCACTGAAGCTTTCTTT. Residues: CASSPQVGRSTEAFF.

The chain couples TRBV5-1 to TRBJ1-2, with TRBD1 matching over 10 bases. The CDR3 has 13 residues. The germline gives CDR1 SGHRS, CDR2 YFSETQ. V was clipped by 6 bases and J by 8 bases; unmatched bases: 7. The CDR3 sequence is CASNGGQGSGYTF. The CDR3 nucleotides are TGCGCCAGCAACGGGGGACAGGGGAGCGGCTACACCTTC. Complete variable domain (other parts from reference TRBV5-1 and TRBJ1-2): KAGVTQTPRYLIKTRGQQVTLSCSPISGHRSVSWYQQTPGQGLQFLFEYFSETQRNKGNFPGRFSGRQFSNSRSEMNVSTLELGDSALYLCASNGGQGSGYTFGSGTRLTVV.

The CDR3 coding sequence is TGTGCCAGCATGGCACGAGAGTTGGGCATTCAGTACTTC. This gives the protein CASMARELGIQYF. This rearrangement joins TRBV28 to TRBJ2-4; no clear D. V gave up 7 bases and J gave up 9 bases, with 16 bases separating them. The CDR3 spans 13 residues. Germline V CDR1 and CDR2: MDHEN, SYDVKM.

V is TRBV7-2 and J is TRBJ1-6; D is unresolved. The V gene lost 1 base and the J gene lost 8 bases, with 9 bases spanning the gap. Germline V gene data show CDR1 as SGHTA and CDR2 as FQGNSA. There are 14 residues in the CDR3. In DNA, the CDR3 is TGTGCCAGCAGCTTAGTTTTTAATGATTCACCCCTCCACTTT. Encoded protein: CASSLVFNDSPLHF. Full variable domain (rest looked up from reference TRBV7-2 and TRBJ1-6): GAGVSQSPSNKVTEKGKDVELRCDPISGHTALYWYRQSLGQGLEFLIYFQGNSAPDKSGLPSDRFSAERTGGSVSTLTIQRTQQEDSAVYLCASSLVFNDSPLHFGNGTRLTVT.

This clone was found a few times. This sequence joins TRBV21-1 and TRBJ1-1; the table names TRBD1, a call not compared with the DNA. TRBV21-1 is a recognized pseudogene. CDR3 length equals 17 residues. DNA of the CDR3: TGTGCCAGCAGCCCTTCTGGACAGGGTAGGACCTATTATAATGCTTTCTTT. This encodes CASSPSGQGRTYYNAFF.

This chain connects TRBV4-3 to TRBJ2-7, with 16 bases identical to TRBD2. Trimming cost V 4 bases and J 5 bases; bases outside gene matches: 2. This CDR3 region has 15 residues. Germline-derived CDR1 and CDR2 are LGHNA and YSLEER. The CDR3 region is CASSLGLAGGDEQYF. The CDR3 DNA sequence: TGCGCCAGCAGCCTGGGACTAGCGGGAGGGGACGAGCAGTACTTC.